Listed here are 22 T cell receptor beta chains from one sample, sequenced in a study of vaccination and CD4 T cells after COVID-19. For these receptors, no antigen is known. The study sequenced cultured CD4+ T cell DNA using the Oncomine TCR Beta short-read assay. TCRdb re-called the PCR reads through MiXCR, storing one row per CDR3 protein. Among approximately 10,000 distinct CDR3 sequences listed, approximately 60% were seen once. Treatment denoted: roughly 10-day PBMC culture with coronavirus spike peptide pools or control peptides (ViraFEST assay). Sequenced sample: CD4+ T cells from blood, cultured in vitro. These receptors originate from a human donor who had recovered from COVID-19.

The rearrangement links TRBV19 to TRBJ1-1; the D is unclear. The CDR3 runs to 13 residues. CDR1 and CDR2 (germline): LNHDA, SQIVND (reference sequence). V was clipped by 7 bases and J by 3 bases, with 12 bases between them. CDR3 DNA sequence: TGTGCCAGTACTGTTCGACAACACACTGAAGCTTTCTTT. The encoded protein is CASTVRQHTEAFF.

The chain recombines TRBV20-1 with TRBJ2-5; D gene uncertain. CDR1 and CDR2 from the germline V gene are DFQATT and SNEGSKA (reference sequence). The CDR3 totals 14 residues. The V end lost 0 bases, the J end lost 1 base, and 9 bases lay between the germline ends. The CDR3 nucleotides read TGCAGTGCTAGAGAAGGAATCTTCCAAGAGACCCAGTACTTC. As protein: CSAREGIFQETQYF.

CDR3 sequence: CASSASPAGNEQFF. As DNA, the CDR3 is TGTGCCAGCAGTGCCAGCCCCGCGGGCAATGAGCAGTTCTTC. This sequence joins TRBV6-4 and TRBJ2-1; D is possibly TRBD2 (5 bases). V was trimmed by 4 bases and J by 6 bases, leaving 13 bases between them. Germline lookup yields CDR1 MRHNA and CDR2 SNTAGT. The CDR3 covers 14 residues.

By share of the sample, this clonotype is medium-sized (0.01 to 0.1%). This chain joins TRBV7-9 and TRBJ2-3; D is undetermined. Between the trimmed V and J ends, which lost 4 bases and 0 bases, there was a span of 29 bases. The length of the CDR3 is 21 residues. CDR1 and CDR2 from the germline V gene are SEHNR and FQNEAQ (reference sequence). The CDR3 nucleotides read TGTGCCAGCAGCTCCCGTCCTGGGGAAGCGACGCTTACTGATAGCACAGATACGCAGTATTTT. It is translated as CASSSRPGEATLTDSTDTQYF.

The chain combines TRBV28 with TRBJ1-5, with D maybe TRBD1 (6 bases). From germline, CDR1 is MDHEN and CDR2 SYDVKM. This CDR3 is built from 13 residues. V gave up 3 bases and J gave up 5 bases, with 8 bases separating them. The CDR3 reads CASSFRGYQPQHF. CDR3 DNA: TGTGCCAGCAGTTTCAGGGGATATCAGCCCCAGCATTTT. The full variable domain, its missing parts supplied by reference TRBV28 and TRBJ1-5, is DVKVTQSSRYLVKRTGEKVFLECVQDMDHENMFWYRQDPGLGLRLIYFSYDVKMKEKGDIPEGYSVSREKKERFSLILESASTNQTSMYLCASSFRGYQPQHFGDGTRLSIL.

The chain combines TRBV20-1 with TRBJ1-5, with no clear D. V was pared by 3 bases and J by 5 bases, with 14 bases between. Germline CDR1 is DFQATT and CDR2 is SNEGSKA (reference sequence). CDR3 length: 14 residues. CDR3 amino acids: CSASTGLEYQPQHF. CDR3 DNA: TGCAGTGCTAGTACCGGGCTCGAATATCAGCCCCAGCATTTT.

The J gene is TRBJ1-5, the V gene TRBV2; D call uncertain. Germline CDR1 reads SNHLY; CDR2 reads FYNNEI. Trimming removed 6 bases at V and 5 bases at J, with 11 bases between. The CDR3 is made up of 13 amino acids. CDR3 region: CASRARKDQPQHF. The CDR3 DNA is TGTGCCAGCAGGGCCAGGAAGGATCAGCCCCAGCATTTT.

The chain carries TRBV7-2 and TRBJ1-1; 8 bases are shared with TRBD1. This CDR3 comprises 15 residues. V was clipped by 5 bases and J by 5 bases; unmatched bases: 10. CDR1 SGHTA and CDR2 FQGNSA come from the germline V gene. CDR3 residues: CASSGRQGARTEAFF. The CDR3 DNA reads TGTGCCAGCAGCGGACGTCAGGGGGCGCGGACTGAAGCTTTCTTT.

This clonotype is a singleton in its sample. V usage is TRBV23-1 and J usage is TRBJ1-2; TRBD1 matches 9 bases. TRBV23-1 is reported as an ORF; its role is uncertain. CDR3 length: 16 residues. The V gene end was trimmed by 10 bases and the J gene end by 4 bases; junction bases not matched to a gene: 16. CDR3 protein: CANRTGQGRVFYGYTF. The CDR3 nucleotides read TGCGCCAACAGGACAGGACAGGGGAGAGTCTTCTATGGCTACACCTTC.

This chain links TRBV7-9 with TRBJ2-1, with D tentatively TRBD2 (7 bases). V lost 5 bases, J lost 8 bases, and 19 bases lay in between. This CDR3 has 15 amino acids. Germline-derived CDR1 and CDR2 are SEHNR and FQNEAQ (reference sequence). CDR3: CASSPGAGAADEQFF. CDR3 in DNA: TGTGCCAGCAGCCCAGGGGCGGGAGCGGCAGATGAGCAGTTCTTC.

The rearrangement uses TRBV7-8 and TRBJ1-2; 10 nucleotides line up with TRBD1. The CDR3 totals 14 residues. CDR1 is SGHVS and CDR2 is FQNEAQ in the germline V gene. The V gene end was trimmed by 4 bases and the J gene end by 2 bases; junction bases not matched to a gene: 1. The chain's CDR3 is CASSSTGGNYGYTF. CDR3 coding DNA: TGTGCCAGCAGCTCGACAGGGGGCAACTATGGCTACACCTTC.

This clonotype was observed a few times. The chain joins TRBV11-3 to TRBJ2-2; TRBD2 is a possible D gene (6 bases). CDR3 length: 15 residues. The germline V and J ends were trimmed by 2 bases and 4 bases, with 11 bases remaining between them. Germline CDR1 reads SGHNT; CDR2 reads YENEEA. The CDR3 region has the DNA TGTGCCAGCAGCTTACTAGCGTCGGGCACCGGGGAGCTGTTTTTT. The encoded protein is CASSLLASGTGELFF. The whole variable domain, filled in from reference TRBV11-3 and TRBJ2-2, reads EAGVVQSPRYKIIEKKQPVAFWCNPISGHNTLYWYLQNLGQGPELLIRYENEEAVDDSQLPKDRFSAERLKGVDSTLKIQPAELGDSAVYLCASSLLASGTGELFFGEGSRLTVL.

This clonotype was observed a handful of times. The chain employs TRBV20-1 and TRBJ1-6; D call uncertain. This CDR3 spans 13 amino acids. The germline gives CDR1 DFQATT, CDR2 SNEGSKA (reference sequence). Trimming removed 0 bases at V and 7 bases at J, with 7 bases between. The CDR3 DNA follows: TGCAGTGCTAGAGATCCACAGAATTCACCCCTCCACTTT. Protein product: CSARDPQNSPLHF.

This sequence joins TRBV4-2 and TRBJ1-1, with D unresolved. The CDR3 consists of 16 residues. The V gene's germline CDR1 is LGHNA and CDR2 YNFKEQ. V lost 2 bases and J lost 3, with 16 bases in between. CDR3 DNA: TGTGCCAGCAGCCAAAAGGGCGGGGTCGCGGACACTGAAGCTTTCTTT. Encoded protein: CASSQKGGVADTEAFF.

The chain's CDR3 is CASSQRAADTQYF. CDR3 coding DNA: TGTGCCAGCAGTCAGAGGGCCGCAGATACGCAGTATTTT. The V and J genes are TRBV6-2 or TRBV6-3 and TRBJ2-3; D is possibly TRBD2 (5 bases). Deletions cut 5 bases from V and 4 bases from J, with 10 bases between. The CDR3 is 13 amino acids. The germline V gene encodes CDR1 MNHEY and CDR2 SVGEGT.

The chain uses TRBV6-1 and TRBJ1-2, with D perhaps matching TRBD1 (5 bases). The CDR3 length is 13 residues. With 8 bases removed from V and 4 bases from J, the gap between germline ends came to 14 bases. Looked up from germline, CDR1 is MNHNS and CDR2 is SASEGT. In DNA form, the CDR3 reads TGTGCCAGCCGCCCGGGGGGTAGCTATGGCTACACCTTC. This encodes CASRPGGSYGYTF.

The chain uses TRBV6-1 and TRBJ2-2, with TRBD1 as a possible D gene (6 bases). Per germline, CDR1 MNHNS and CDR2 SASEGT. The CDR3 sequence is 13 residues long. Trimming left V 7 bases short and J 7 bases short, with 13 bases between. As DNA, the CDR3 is TGTGCCAGCACCTACAGAGGGGGCGGGGAGCTGTTTTTT. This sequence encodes CASTYRGGGELFF.

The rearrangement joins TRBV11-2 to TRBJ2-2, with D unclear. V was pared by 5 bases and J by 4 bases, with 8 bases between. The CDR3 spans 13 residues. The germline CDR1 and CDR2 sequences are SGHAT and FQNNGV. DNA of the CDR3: TGTGCCAGCAGCCGAGGTGGCACCGGGGAGCTGTTTTTT. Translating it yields CASSRGGTGELFF.

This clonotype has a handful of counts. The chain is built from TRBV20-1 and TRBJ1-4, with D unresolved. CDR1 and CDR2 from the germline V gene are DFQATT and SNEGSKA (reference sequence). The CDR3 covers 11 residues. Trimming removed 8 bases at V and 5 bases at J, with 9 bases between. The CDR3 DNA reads TGCAGTCCACACCAAAATGAAAAACTGTTTTTT. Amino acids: CSPHQNEKLFF.

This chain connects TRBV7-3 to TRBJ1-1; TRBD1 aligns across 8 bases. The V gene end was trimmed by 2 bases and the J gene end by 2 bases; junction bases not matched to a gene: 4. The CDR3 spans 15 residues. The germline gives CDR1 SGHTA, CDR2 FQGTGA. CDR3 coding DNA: TGTGCCAGCAGCTTACTAGGACAGGGAAACACTGAAGCTTTCTTT. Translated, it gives CASSLLGQGNTEAFF.

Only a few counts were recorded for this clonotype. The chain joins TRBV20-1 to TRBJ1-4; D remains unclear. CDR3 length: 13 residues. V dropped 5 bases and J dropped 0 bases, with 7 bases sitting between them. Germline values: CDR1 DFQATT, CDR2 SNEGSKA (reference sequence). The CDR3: CSALFATNEKLFF. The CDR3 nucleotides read TGCAGTGCTTTATTTGCAACTAATGAAAAACTGTTTTTT.

In DNA, the CDR3 is TGTGCCAGCAGTACTGACAGTCGCACTGAAGCTTTCTTT. It encodes CASSTDSRTEAFF. The chain employs TRBV7-3 and TRBJ1-1; tentative D call: TRBD1 (5 bases). Trimming pared 6 bases from V and 4 bases from J, leaving 12 bases between. Per germline, CDR1 SGHTA and CDR2 FQGTGA. The CDR3 contains 13 residues.